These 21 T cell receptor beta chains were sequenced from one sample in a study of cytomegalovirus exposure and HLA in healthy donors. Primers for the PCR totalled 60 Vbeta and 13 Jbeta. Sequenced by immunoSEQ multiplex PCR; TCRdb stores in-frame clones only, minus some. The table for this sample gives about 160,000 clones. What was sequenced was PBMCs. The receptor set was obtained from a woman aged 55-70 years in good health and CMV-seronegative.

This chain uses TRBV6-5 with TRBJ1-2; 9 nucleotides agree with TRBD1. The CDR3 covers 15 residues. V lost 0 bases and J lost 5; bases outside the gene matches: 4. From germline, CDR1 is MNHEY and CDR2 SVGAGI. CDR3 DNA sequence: TGTGCCAGCAGTTACTCCGGACAGGGGATTTATGGCTACACCTTC. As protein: CASSYSGQGIYGYTF.

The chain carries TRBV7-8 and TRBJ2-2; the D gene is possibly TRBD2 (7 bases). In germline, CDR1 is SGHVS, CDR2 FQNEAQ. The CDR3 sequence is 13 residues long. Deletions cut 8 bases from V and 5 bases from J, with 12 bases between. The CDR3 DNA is TGTGCCAGCGGCGGGGGCAGAACCGGGGAGCTGTTTTTT. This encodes CASGGGRTGELFF.

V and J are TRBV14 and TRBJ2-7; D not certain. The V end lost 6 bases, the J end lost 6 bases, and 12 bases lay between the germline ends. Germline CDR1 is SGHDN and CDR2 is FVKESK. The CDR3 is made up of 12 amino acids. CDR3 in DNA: TGTGCCAGCAGTCTAGGAATGTCCGAGCAGTACTTC. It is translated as CASSLGMSEQYF.

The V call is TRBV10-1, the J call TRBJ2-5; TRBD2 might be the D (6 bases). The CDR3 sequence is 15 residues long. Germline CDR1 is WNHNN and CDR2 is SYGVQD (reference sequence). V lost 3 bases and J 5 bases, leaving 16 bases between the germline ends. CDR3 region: CASSDFRDGGETQYF. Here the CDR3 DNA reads TGCGCCAGCAGTGACTTCCGGGACGGAGGGGAGACCCAGTACTTC.

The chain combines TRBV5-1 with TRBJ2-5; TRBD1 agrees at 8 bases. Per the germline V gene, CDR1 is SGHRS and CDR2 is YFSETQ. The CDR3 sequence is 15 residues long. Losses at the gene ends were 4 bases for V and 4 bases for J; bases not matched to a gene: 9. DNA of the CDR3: TGCGCCAGCAGCGCCCCGGACAGGGAAAGAGAGACCCAGTACTTC. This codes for CASSAPDRERETQYF.

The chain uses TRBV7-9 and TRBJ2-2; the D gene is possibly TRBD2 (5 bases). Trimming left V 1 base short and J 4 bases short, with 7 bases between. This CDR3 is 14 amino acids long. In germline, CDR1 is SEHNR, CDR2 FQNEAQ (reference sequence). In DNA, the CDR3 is TGTGCCAGCAGCTTAGTTGAGGGCACCGGGGAGCTGTTTTTT. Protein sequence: CASSLVEGTGELFF.

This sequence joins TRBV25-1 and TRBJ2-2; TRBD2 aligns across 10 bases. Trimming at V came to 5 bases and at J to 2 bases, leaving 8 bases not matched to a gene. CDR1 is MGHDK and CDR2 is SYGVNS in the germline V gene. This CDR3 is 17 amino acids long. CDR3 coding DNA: TGTGCCAGCAGTCGGGCTAGCGGGAGTTCAAACACCGGGGAGCTGTTTTTT. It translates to CASSRASGSSNTGELFF.

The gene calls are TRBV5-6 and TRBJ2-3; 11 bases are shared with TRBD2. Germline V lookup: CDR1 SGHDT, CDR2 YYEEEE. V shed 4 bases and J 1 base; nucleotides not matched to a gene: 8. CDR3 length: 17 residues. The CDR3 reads CASSAVAGGGGTDTQYF. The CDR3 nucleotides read TGTGCCAGCAGCGCGGTAGCGGGGGGGGGCGGCACAGATACGCAGTATTTT.

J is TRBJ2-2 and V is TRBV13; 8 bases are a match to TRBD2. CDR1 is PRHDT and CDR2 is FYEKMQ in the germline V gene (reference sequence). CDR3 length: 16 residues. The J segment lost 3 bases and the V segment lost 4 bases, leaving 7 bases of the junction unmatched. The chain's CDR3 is CASSSGLVEHTGELFF. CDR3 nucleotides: TGTGCCAGCAGCTCGGGACTAGTGGAGCACACCGGGGAGCTGTTTTTT.

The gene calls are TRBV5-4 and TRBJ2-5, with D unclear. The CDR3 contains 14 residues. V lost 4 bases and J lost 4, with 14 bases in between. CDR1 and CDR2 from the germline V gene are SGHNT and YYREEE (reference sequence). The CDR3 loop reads CASSRSSTGETQYF. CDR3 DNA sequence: TGTGCCAGCAGCCGTTCGTCAACCGGAGAGACCCAGTACTTC.

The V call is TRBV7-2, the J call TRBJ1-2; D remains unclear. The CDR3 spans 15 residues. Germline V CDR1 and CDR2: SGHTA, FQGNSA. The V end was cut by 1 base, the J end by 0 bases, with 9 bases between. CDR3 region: CASSLGRLANYGYTF. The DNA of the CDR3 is TGTGCCAGCAGCTTAGGGAGGCTAGCTAACTATGGCTACACCTTC.

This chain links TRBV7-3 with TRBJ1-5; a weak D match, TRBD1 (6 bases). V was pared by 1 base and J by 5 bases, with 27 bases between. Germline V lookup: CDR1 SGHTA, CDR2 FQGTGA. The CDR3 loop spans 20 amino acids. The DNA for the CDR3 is TGTGCCAGCAGCTTAAAAGGACAGAATTTTCCCGGGTTTCAGGATCAGCCCCAGCATTTT. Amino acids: CASSLKGQNFPGFQDQPQHF.

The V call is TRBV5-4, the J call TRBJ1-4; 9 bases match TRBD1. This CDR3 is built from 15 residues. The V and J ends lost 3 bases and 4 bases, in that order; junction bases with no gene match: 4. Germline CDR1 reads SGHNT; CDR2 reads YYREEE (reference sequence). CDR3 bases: TGTGCCAGCAGCTCCCGACAGGGGGATAATGAAAAACTGTTTTTT. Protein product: CASSSRQGDNEKLFF.

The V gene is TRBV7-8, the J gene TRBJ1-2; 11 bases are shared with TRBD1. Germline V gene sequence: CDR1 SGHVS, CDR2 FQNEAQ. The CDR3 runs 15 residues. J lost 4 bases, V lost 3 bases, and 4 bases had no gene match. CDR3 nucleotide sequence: TGTGCCAGCAGCTTTCCGGGACAGGGGGGCTATGGCTACACCTTC. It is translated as CASSFPGQGGYGYTF.

The DNA of the CDR3 is TGCGCCACCGGGACTAGCGGGGCGAACACCGGGGAGCTGTTTTTT. Translation: CATGTSGANTGELFF. The chain recombines TRBV10-2 with TRBJ2-2, with 13 positions matching TRBD2. The V gene end was trimmed by 10 bases and the J gene end by 0 bases; junction bases not matched to a gene: 2. The CDR3 is made up of 15 amino acids. Germline V gene lookup returns CDR1 WSHSY and CDR2 SAAADI.

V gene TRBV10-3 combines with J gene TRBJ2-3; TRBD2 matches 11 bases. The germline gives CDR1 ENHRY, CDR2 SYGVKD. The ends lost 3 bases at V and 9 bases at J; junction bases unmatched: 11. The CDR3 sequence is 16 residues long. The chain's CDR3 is CAISDHLAGGPTTQYF. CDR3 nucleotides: TGTGCCATCAGTGACCATCTAGCGGGGGGCCCAACAACGCAGTATTTT.

The CDR3 nucleotides read TGCGCCAGCAGCTTGGGTAGTAAGGAGACCCAGTACTTC. This encodes CASSLGSKETQYF. The V call is TRBV5-1, the J call TRBJ2-5; D gene uncertain. The germline gives CDR1 SGHRS, CDR2 YFSETQ. V was clipped by 0 bases and J by 5 bases, with 8 bases between them. The CDR3 covers 13 residues.

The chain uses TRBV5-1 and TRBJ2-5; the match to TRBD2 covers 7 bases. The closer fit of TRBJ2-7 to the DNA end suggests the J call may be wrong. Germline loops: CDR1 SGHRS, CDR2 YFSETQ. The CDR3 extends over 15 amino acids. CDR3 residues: CASSLVGGGTYEQYF. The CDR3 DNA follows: TGCGCCAGCAGCTTGGTGGGGGGAGGGACCTACGAGCAGTACTTC.

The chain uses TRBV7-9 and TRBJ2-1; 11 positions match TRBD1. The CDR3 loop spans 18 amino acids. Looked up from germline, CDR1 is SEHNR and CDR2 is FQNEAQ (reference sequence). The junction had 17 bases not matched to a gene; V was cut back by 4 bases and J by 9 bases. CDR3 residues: CASSSYLTDRGRLSEQFF. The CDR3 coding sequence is TGTGCCAGCAGCTCCTACCTCACGGACAGGGGGCGGTTAAGTGAGCAGTTCTTC.

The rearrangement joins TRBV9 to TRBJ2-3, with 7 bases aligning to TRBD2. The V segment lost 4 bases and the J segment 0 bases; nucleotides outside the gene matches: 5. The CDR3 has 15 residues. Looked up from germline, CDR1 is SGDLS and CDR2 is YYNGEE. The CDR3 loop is CASSPPAGSTDTQYF. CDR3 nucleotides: TGTGCCAGCAGCCCTCCAGCGGGGAGCACAGATACGCAGTATTTT.

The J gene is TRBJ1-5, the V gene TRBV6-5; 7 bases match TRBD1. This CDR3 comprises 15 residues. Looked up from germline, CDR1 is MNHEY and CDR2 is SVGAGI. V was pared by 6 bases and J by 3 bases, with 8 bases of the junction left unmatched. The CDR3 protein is CASRKGQRFNQPQHF. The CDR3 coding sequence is TGTGCCAGCAGGAAGGGACAGCGTTTCAATCAGCCCCAGCATTTT.